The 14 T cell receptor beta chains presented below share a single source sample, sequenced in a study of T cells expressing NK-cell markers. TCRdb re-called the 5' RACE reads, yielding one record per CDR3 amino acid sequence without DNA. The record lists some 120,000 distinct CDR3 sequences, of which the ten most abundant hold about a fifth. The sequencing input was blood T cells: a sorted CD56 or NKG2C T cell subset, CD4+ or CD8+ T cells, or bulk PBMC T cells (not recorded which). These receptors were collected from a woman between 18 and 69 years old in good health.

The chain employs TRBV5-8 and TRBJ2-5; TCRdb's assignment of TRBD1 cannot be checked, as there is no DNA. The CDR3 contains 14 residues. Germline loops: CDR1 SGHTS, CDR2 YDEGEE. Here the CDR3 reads CASSPDRGGETQYF. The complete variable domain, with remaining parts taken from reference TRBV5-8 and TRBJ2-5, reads EAGVTQSPTHLIKTRGQQATLRCSPISGHTSVYWYQQALGLGLQFLLWYDEGEERNRGNFPPRFSGRQFPNYSSELNVNALELEDSALYLCASSPDRGGETQYFGPGTRLLVL.

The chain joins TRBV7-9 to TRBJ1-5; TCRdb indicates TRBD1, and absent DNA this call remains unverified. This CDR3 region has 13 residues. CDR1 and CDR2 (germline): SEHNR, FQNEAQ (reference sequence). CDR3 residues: CASSLTDNQPQHF.

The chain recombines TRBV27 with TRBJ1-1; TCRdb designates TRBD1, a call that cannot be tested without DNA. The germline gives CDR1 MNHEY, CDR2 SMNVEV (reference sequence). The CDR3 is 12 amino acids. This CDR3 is CASLNPGDEAFF.

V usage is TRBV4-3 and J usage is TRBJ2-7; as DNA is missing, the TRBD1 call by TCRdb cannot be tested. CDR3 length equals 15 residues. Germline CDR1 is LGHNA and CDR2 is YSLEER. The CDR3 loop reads CASSQEQGANYEQYF.

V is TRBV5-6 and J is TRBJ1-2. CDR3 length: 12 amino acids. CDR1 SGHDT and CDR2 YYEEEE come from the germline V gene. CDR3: CASSVYESSYTF.

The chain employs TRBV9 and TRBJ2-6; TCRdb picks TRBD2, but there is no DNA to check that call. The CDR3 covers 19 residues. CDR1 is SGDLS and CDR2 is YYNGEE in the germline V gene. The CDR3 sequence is CASSVRGPTSTSGANVLTF.

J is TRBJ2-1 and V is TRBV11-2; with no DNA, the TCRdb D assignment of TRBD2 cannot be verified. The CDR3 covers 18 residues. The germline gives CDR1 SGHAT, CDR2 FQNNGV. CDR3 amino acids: CASSERDPTRGDYNEQFF.

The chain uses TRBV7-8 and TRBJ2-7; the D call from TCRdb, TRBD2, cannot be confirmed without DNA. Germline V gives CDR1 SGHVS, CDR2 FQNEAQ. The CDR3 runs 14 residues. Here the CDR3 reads CASSKLAGPYEQYF.

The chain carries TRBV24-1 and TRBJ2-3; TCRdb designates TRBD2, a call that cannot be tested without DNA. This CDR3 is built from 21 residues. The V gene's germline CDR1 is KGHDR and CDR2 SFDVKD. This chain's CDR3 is CATSDPTSGQRPYLSTDTQYF.

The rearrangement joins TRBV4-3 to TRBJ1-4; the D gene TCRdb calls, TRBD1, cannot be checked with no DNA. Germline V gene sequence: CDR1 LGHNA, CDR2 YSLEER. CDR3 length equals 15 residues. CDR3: CASSQVGQGQEKLFF.

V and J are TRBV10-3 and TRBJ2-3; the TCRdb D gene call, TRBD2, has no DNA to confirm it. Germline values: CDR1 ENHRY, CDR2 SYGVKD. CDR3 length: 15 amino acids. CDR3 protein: CAISEERESTDTQYF.

CDR3 residues: CASSYMVAGVNEQFF. V gene TRBV6-5 combines with J gene TRBJ2-1; the TRBD2 assignment by TCRdb is unverifiable without DNA. This CDR3 is built from 15 residues. CDR1 is MNHEY, CDR2 SVGAGI, per germline.

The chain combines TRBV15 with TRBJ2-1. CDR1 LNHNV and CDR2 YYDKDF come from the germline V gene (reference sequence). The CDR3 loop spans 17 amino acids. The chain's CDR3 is CATSRGATGSSYNEQFF.

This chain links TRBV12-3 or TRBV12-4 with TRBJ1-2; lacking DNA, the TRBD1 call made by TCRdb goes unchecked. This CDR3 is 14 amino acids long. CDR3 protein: CASSPGGLGYGYTF.